This passage covers 29 T cell receptor beta chains from one sample sequenced in a study of T cell responses to AZD1222 COVID-19 vaccine. Generated by immunoSEQ multiplex PCR, the TCRdb table keeps only in-frame clones and is missing some. The table records 150,000 to 180,000 clones, approximately 87% of them present only once. Here the sequenced sample was peripheral blood, taken on day 0 of MenACWY control vaccination. These receptors originate from an adult in good health.

The rearrangement links TRBV10-2 to TRBJ2-4; 11 bases fit TRBD2. The trim removed 4 bases at V and 2 bases at J, leaving 7 bases unmatched. Looked up from germline, CDR1 is WSHSY and CDR2 is SAAADI. This CDR3 has 17 amino acids. In nucleotides, the CDR3 is TGCGCCAGCAGTGTGGTAGCGGGGGGGCTAACCAAAAACATTCAGTACTTC. This gives the protein CASSVVAGGLTKNIQYF.

This clone was seen a few times. The chain carries TRBV27 and TRBJ1-1; 7 bases agree with TRBD1. The CDR3 contains 15 residues. Germline CDR1 reads MNHEY; CDR2 reads SMNVEV (reference sequence). With 6 bases clipped from V and 3 bases from J, the junction kept 10 bases outside the gene matches. The CDR3 DNA reads as TGTGCCAGCAGCTCACCTACAGGGGCATACACTGAAGCTTTCTTT. Its protein is CASSSPTGAYTEAFF.

The chain employs TRBV6-1 and TRBJ2-5, with TRBD2 as a possible D gene (7 bases). This CDR3 region has 17 residues. Germline V gene data show CDR1 as MNHNS and CDR2 as SASEGT. The germline V and J ends were trimmed by 4 bases and 1 base, with 19 bases remaining between them. CDR3 sequence: CASSAPWGGAGQETQYF. The CDR3 DNA sequence: TGTGCCAGCAGTGCCCCATGGGGGGGCGCGGGCCAAGAGACCCAGTACTTC.

The chain carries TRBV6-5 and TRBJ1-3; possibly TRBD1 for D (5 bases). The CDR3 runs to 14 residues. CDR1 is MNHEY and CDR2 is SVGAGI in the germline V gene. Trimming stripped 6 bases from V and 8 bases from J, with 17 bases between. The DNA of the CDR3 is TGTGCCAGCAGAGACACAGGTTCGGTTTACACCATATATTTT. Translation gives CASRDTGSVYTIYF.

The genes are TRBV19 and TRBJ1-2; 10 positions agree with TRBD1. CDR1 is LNHDA and CDR2 is SQIVND in the germline V gene (reference sequence). The length of the CDR3 is 15 residues. The trim removed 7 bases at V and 5 bases at J, leaving 10 bases unmatched. The CDR3 DNA reads as TGTGCCAGTATCTGGGGGACAGGGGCCCCGTATGGCTACACCTTC. The encoded protein is CASIWGTGAPYGYTF.

The chain joins TRBV7-3 to TRBJ2-2, with D perhaps TRBD2 (6 bases). The CDR3 extends over 16 amino acids. V gave up 4 bases and J gave up 1 base, with 13 bases separating them. Germline values: CDR1 SGHTA, CDR2 FQGTGA. CDR3 DNA: TGTGCCAGCAGCTCCCCGGGGAGGCTGAACACCGGGGAGCTGTTTTTT. Encoded protein: CASSSPGRLNTGELFF.

The V call is TRBV19, the J call TRBJ2-7, with D unresolved. This CDR3 region has 12 residues. Germline V CDR1 and CDR2: LNHDA, SQIVND (reference sequence). Trimming removed 3 bases from V and 7 bases from J, with 10 bases in between. In DNA form, the CDR3 reads TGTGCCAGTAGTATCAGGCTAGGAGAGCAGTACTTC. Translation gives CASSIRLGEQYF.

The rearrangement uses TRBV28 and TRBJ1-2; 7 bases fit TRBD1. From germline, CDR1 is MDHEN and CDR2 SYDVKM. V dropped 6 bases and J dropped 7; count of bases not matched to a gene: 14. The length of the CDR3 is 15 residues. As DNA, the CDR3 is TGTGCCAGCAGACCCGGCGACAGGGAGACATCTGGCTACACCTTC. It encodes CASRPGDRETSGYTF.

The CDR3 DNA reads as TGTGCCAGCAGCGTAACGGCTGGGGAAAAACTGTTTTTT. Translating gives CASSVTAGEKLFF. This chain links TRBV9 with TRBJ1-4; no reliable D call. Germline CDR1 SGDLS, CDR2 YYNGEE. V was clipped by 1 base and J by 8 bases, with 9 bases between them. The CDR3 is 13 amino acids.

This chain joins TRBV4-1 and TRBJ1-5; D perhaps matches TRBD1 (5 bases). Per germline, CDR1 MGHRA and CDR2 YSYEKL. There are 17 residues in the CDR3. V gave up 0 bases and J gave up 0 bases, with 12 bases separating them. The CDR3 is CASSQEAGGYSNQPQHF. DNA for the CDR3: TGCGCCAGCAGCCAAGAAGCGGGGGGGTATAGCAATCAGCCCCAGCATTTT.

V usage is TRBV6-6 and J usage is TRBJ1-5, with D possibly being TRBD1 (6 bases). This CDR3 is 16 amino acids long. Germline V CDR1 and CDR2: MNHNY, SVGAGI (reference sequence). The V end lost 0 bases, the J end lost 3 bases, and 12 bases lay between the germline ends. CDR3 in amino acids: CASSYSARGVNQPQHF. Written as DNA, the CDR3 is TGTGCCAGCAGTTACTCAGCCAGGGGTGTCAATCAGCCCCAGCATTTT.

This sequence joins TRBV5-4 and TRBJ1-6; no reliable D call. Germline V CDR1 and CDR2: SGHNT, YYREEE (reference sequence). CDR3 length: 14 amino acids. V lost 8 bases, J lost 13 bases, and 22 bases lay in between. The CDR3 spells CASNTRETFSPLHF. The CDR3 bases are TGTGCCAGTAATACGAGGGAAACCTTCTCTCCCCTCCACTTT.

The chain has TRBV28 and TRBJ2-7; D might be TRBD2 (5 bases). The V and J ends lost 5 bases and 3 bases respectively, with 17 bases between them. In germline, CDR1 is MDHEN, CDR2 SYDVKM. The length of the CDR3 is 15 residues. The CDR3 protein is CASSPSRGDLYEQYV. The CDR3 DNA reads TGTGCCAGCAGTCCTAGTCGGGGTGATCTCTACGAGCAGTACGTC.

The chain is built from TRBV2 and TRBJ1-4, with D maybe TRBD1 (6 bases). Trimming pared 3 bases from V and 4 bases from J, leaving 9 bases between. Germline-derived CDR1 and CDR2 are SNHLY and FYNNEI. The CDR3 sequence is 14 residues long. The CDR3 region has the DNA TGTGCCAGCAGTGATGCCAGGGGTAATGAAAAACTGTTTTTT. It codes for CASSDARGNEKLFF. The full variable domain, rest sourced from reference TRBV2 and TRBJ1-4, is EPEVTQTPSHQVTQMGQEVILRCVPISNHLYFYWYRQILGQKVEFLVSFYNNEISEKSEIFDDQFSVERPDGSNFTLKIRSTKLEDSAMYFCASSDARGNEKLFFGSGTQLSVL.

This chain joins TRBV30 and TRBJ1-2, with D maybe TRBD1 (6 bases). V lost 6 bases and J lost 1, with 12 bases in between. The CDR3 has 13 residues. CDR1 is GTSNPN, CDR2 SVGIG, per germline (reference sequence). The CDR3 bases are TGTGCCTGCTCACAGGGTGGTAACTATGGCTACACCTTC. This sequence encodes CACSQGGNYGYTF. Full variable domain (remainder filled in from reference TRBV30 and TRBJ1-2): SQTIHQWPATLVQPVGSPLSLECTVEGTSNPNLYWYRQAAGRGLQLLFYSVGIGQISSEVPQNLSASRPQDRQFILSSKKLLLSDSGFYLCACSQGGNYGYTFGSGTRLTVV.

The genes are TRBV6-2 or TRBV6-3 and TRBJ1-5; D is perhaps TRBD1 (5 bases). The CDR3 contains 19 residues. CDR1 and CDR2 (germline): MNHEY, SVGEGT. V lost 6 bases to trimming and J lost 0 bases, with 24 bases between them. The CDR3: CASRPRTLPGVYSNQPQHF. The CDR3 nucleotides are TGTGCCAGCAGACCTAGGACACTACCTGGGGTTTATAGCAATCAGCCCCAGCATTTT.

J is TRBJ2-7 and V is TRBV6-6; perhaps TRBD2 as D (5 bases). The CDR3 is made up of 14 amino acids. Trimming left V 2 bases short and J 4 bases short, with 12 bases between. Germline V gives CDR1 MNHNY, CDR2 SVGAGI (reference sequence). The chain's CDR3 is CASSYGTRSYEQYF. CDR3 DNA sequence: TGTGCCAGCAGTTACGGAACTAGGTCGTACGAGCAGTACTTC.

This clone was observed once. The chain links TRBV5-1 to TRBJ1-5; TRBD1 aligns across 12 bases. Germline V gives CDR1 SGHRS, CDR2 YFSETQ. V lost 4 bases, J lost 7 bases, and 12 bases stayed unmatched. The CDR3 extends over 17 amino acids. The CDR3 nucleotides are TGCGCCAGCAGCCCAGGGTGGGGACAGGGGGCAAGGCAGCCCCAGCATTTT. As protein: CASSPGWGQGARQPQHF.

This chain connects TRBV12-2 to TRBJ1-2; the DNA was not compared with TRBD1, the D call given in the table. TRBV12-2 is a recognized pseudogene. The CDR3 is 14 residues long. For the CDR3, the DNA is TGTGCAAGTCGCTTAAGGGGTTCCGACTATGGCTACACCTTC. It translates to CASRLRGSDYGYTF.

The chain combines TRBV7-2 with TRBJ1-5; D is ambiguous. Germline CDR1 SGHTA, CDR2 FQGNSA. This CDR3 contains 13 residues. V was pared by 1 base and J by 6 bases, with 7 bases between. CDR3 loop: CASSLEAPQPQHF. CDR3 coding DNA: TGTGCCAGCAGCTTAGAGGCCCCTCAGCCCCAGCATTTT.

The chain joins TRBV18 to TRBJ2-3; 10 nucleotides line up with TRBD1. There are 16 residues in the CDR3. CDR1 KGHSH and CDR2 LQKENI come from the germline V gene. With 2 bases clipped from V and 4 bases from J, the junction kept 6 bases outside the gene matches. The CDR3 spells CASSPNRQGASDTQYF. As DNA, the CDR3 is TGTGCCAGCTCACCAAACAGACAGGGGGCTTCAGATACGCAGTATTTT.

The V call is TRBV28, the J call TRBJ1-6, with D uncertain. Germline CDR1 and CDR2: MDHEN and SYDVKM. CDR3 length: 14 amino acids. The germline V and J ends were trimmed by 6 bases and 9 bases, with 15 bases remaining between them. The CDR3 nucleotides are TGTGCCAGCAGCATGGAGTCCGGAAGTTCACCCCTCCACTTT. Its translation is CASSMESGSSPLHF.

The chain has TRBV30 and TRBJ1-5; 7 bases are a match to TRBD1. After removal of 5 bases from V and 3 bases from J, the junction contained 13 bases not matched to a gene. The CDR3 runs to 16 residues. The germline V gene has CDR1 GTSNPN and CDR2 SVGIG (reference sequence). DNA for the CDR3: TGTGCCTGGGCTCAGGGGGGAGCTCTCAACAATCAGCCCCAGCATTTT. Residues: CAWAQGGALNNQPQHF.

J is TRBJ2-5 and V is TRBV6-5; 10 nucleotides agree with TRBD2. With V trimmed by 6 bases and J by 5 bases, 6 bases remained unmatched. Per the germline V gene, CDR1 is MNHEY and CDR2 is SVGAGI. The CDR3 is 14 amino acids. CDR3 in amino acids: CASSPSGGAETQYF. The CDR3 bases are TGTGCCAGCAGCCCCAGCGGGGGGGCCGAGACCCAGTACTTC.

This sequence joins TRBV29-1 and TRBJ1-1; D unresolved. The germline V and J ends were trimmed by 1 base and 0 bases, with 3 bases remaining between them. Per germline, CDR1 SQVTM and CDR2 ANQGSEA. The CDR3 extends over 12 amino acids. CDR3 sequence (DNA): TGCAGCGTTGAAGCGGTGAACACTGAAGCTTTCTTT. It translates to CSVEAVNTEAFF.

The rearrangement uses TRBV23-1 and TRBJ2-7; possible D gene TRBD2, 5 bases. TRBV23-1 carries the ORF label, with uncertain function. Between the trimmed V and J ends, which lost 1 base and 0 bases, there was a span of 16 bases. CDR3 size: 17 residues. Written as DNA, the CDR3 is TGCGCCAGCAGTCAATACTGGTCGCCCCTAGCCTCCTACGAGCAGTACGTC. Translating gives CASSQYWSPLASYEQYV.

J is TRBJ1-2 and V is TRBV28; D not certain. CDR1 is MDHEN, CDR2 SYDVKM, per germline. Trimming shortened V by 2 bases and J by 0 bases, and 1 base separated the two germline ends. CDR3 length: 12 residues. The CDR3 sequence is CASSLANYGYTF. The CDR3 DNA follows: TGTGCCAGCAGTTTAGCTAACTATGGCTACACCTTC.

V gene TRBV11-3 combines with J gene TRBJ2-5, with 9 nucleotides matching TRBD2. V lost 5 bases and J lost 5; bases outside the gene matches: 15. The germline V gene encodes CDR1 SGHNT and CDR2 YENEEA. The CDR3 extends over 17 amino acids. The chain's CDR3 is CASSARLAARGWETQYF. The CDR3 nucleotides are TGTGCCAGCAGCGCTAGACTAGCGGCCCGGGGTTGGGAGACCCAGTACTTC. Complete variable domain (other parts from reference TRBV11-3 and TRBJ2-5): EAGVVQSPRYKIIEKKQPVAFWCNPISGHNTLYWYLQNLGQGPELLIRYENEEAVDDSQLPKDRFSAERLKGVDSTLKIQPAELGDSAVYLCASSARLAARGWETQYFGPGTRLLVL.

The chain links TRBV3-1 (or the pseudogene TRBV3-2) to TRBJ2-7, with 13 bases lining up with TRBD2. The CDR3 totals 17 residues. V lost 4 bases, J lost 1 base, and 7 bases stayed unmatched. Germline V gene lookup returns CDR1 LGHDT and CDR2 YNNKEL (reference sequence). The CDR3, as DNA: TGTGCCAGCAGCCCCTCGACTAGCGGGAGGTTGTCCTACGAGCAGTACTTC. Translated, it gives CASSPSTSGRLSYEQYF.